The source of this TCR beta chain is a study of neurological immune-mediated disorders. This clonotype was counted many times. Its specificity is unknown. Libraries from sorted cells used about 950,000 T cells (CD4+ or CD8+). The V end was cut by 4 bases, the J end by 1 base, with 2 bases between. CDR1 and CDR2 (germline): SGHRS, YFSETQ. The CDR3 runs 12 residues. Study conclusions and caveats: HTLV-1-associated myelopathy had the most TCR clonal expansion, while multiple sclerosis had the least, a level that fell below healthy controls.

In TCRdb, the 5' RACE reads were re-called with MiXCR into one record per CDR3 protein. Of around 38,000 distinct CDR3 sequences listed, about 15% are singletons. The chain has TRBV5-1 and TRBJ2-2; D ambiguous. The TCR originated in a woman aged 60 to 75 with HTLV-1-associated myelopathy (HAM/TSP). The sequenced material came from CD4+ T cells from blood. The CDR3 loop is CASSQNTGELFF. DNA of the CDR3: TGCGCCAGCAGCCAGAACACCGGGGAGCTGTTTTTT.